This T cell receptor (beta chain) was retrieved from a study of tumor and adjacent non-tumor tissue in lung cancer. CDR1 and CDR2 from the germline V gene are DFQATT and SNEGSKA (reference sequence). The CDR3 extends over 17 amino acids. The J segment lost 2 bases and the V segment lost 0 bases, leaving 10 bases of the junction unmatched. This clonotype was detected ten times or more. The template was RNA from unsorted bulk tissue. The library came from three nested PCR rounds adapted from ARM-PCR protocols. One entry per CDR3 protein, called by TCRdb with MiXCR from the multiplex PCR reads. The profile covers 200,000 to 250,000 distinct CDR3 sequences, with 71% appearing a single time and roughly a quarter taken by the ten largest.

The sample was lung tumor tissue. The TCR sequence derives from a man between 60 and 75 years old with non-small cell lung cancer. The V gene is TRBV20-1, the J gene TRBJ2-1; 7 bases are a match to TRBD1. The CDR3 nucleotides are TGCAGTGCTAGAGATCTGGGGGCAGGGGGTACCTACAATGAGCAGTTCTTC. It yields the protein CSARDLGAGGTYNEQFF.